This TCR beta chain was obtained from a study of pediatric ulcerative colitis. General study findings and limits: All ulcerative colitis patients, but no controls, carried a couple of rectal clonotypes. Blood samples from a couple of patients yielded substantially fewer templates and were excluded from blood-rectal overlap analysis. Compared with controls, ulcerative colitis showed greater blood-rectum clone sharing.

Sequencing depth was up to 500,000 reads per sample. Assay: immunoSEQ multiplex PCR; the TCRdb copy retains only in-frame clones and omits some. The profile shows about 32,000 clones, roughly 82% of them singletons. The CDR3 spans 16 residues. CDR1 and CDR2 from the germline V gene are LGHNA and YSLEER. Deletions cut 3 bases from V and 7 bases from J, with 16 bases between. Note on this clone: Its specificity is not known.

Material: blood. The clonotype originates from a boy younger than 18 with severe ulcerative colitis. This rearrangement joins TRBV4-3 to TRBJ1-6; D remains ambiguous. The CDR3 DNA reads TGCGCCAGCAGCCAGGTAGCGAGGATACGGAATTCACCCCTCCACTTT. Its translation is CASSQVARIRNSPLHF.